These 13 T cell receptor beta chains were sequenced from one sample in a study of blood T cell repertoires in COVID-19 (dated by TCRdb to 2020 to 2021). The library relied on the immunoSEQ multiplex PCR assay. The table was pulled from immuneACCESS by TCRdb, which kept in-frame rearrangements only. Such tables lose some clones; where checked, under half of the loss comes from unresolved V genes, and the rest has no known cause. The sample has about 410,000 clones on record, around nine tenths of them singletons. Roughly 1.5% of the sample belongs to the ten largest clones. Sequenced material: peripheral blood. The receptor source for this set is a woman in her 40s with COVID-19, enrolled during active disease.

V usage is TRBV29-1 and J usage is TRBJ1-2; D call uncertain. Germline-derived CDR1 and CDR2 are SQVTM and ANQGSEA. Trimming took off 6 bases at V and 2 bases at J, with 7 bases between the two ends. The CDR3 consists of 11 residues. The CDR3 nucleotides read TGCAGCGTATGGCTGAACTATGGCTACACCTTC. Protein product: CSVWLNYGYTF.

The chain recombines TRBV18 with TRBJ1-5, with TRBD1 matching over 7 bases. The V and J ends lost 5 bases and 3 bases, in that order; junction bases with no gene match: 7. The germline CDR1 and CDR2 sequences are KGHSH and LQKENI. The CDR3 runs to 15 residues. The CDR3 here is CASSTAGQFNQPQHF. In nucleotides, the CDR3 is TGTGCCAGCTCAACCGCGGGACAGTTCAATCAGCCCCAGCATTTT.

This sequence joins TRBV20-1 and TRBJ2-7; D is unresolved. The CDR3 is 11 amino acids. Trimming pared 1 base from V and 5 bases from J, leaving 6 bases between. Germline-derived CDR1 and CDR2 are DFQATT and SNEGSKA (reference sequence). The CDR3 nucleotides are TGCAGTGCTAGAGTTGTCAACGAGCAGTACTTC. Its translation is CSARVVNEQYF.

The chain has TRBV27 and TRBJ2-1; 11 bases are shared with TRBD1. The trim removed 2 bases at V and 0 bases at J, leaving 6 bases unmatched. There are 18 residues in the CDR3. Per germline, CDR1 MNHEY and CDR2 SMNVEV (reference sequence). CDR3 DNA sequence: TGTGCCAGCAGTTTAGGGACAGGGGGTTCTAGCTCCTACAATGAGCAGTTCTTC. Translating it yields CASSLGTGGSSSYNEQFF.

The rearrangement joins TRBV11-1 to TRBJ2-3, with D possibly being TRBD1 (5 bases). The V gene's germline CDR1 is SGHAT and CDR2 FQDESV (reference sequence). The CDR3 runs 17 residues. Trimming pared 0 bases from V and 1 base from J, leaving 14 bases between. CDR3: CASSLALRGSGTDTQYF. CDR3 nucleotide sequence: TGTGCCAGCAGCTTAGCGCTAAGGGGATCAGGCACAGATACGCAGTATTTT.

In DNA, the CDR3 is TGTGCCAGTAGTATTGGGGGACAGGGGGCCAATGAGCAGTTCTTC. Translated: CASSIGGQGANEQFF. The chain couples TRBV19 to TRBJ2-1; 12 positions match TRBD1. Germline values: CDR1 LNHDA, CDR2 SQIVND (reference sequence). This CDR3 region has 15 residues. J gave up 6 bases and V 3 bases, and 3 bases lay outside the gene matches.

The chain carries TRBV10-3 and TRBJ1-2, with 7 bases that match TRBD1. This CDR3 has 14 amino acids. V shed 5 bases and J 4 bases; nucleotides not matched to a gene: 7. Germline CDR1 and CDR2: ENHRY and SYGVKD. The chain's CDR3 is CAISPTGASYGYTF. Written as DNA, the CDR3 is TGTGCCATCAGTCCTACAGGGGCCTCCTATGGCTACACCTTC.

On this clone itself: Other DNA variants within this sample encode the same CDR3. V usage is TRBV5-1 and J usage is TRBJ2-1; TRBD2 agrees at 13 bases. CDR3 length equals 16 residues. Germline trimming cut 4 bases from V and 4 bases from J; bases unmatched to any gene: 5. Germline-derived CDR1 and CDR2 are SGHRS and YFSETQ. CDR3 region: CASSLGLAGAYNEQFF. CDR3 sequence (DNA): TGCGCCAGCAGCCTCGGACTAGCGGGGGCTTACAATGAGCAGTTCTTC.

DNA for the CDR3: TGTGCCAGCAGCCCGGGACAGGGGGCAGTTCTTTTCGGCTACACCTTC. Its protein product is CASSPGQGAVLFGYTF. The chain is built from TRBV9 and TRBJ1-2; 12 bases map to TRBD1. Trimming took 4 bases from V and 8 from J; bases not matched to a gene: 12. CDR1 is SGDLS, CDR2 YYNGEE, per germline. The CDR3 is made up of 16 amino acids.

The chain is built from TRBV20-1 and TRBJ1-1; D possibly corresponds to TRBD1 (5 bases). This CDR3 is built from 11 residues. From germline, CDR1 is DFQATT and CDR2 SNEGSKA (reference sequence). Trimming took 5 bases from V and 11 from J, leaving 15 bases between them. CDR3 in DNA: TGCAGTGCTCTGATCAGGGTCTTGGCTTTCTTT. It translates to CSALIRVLAFF.

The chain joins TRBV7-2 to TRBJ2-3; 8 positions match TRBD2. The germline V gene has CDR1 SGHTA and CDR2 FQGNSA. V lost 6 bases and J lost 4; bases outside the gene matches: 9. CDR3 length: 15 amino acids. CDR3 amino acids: CASRRPSGSADTQYF. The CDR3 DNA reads TGTGCCAGCAGACGACCAAGCGGGAGCGCAGATACGCAGTATTTT.

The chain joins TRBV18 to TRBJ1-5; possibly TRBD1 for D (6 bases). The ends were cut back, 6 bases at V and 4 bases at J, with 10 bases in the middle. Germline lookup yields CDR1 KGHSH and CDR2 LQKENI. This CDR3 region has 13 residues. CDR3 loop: CASSGQKNQPQHF. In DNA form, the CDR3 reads TGTGCCAGCTCCGGACAGAAGAATCAGCCCCAGCATTTT.

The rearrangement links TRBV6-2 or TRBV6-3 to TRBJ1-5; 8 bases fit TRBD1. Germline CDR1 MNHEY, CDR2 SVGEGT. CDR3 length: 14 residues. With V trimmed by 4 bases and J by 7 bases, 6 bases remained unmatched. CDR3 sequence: CASSSGQGGQPQHF. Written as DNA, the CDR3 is TGTGCCAGCAGTTCAGGACAGGGCGGACAGCCCCAGCATTTT.